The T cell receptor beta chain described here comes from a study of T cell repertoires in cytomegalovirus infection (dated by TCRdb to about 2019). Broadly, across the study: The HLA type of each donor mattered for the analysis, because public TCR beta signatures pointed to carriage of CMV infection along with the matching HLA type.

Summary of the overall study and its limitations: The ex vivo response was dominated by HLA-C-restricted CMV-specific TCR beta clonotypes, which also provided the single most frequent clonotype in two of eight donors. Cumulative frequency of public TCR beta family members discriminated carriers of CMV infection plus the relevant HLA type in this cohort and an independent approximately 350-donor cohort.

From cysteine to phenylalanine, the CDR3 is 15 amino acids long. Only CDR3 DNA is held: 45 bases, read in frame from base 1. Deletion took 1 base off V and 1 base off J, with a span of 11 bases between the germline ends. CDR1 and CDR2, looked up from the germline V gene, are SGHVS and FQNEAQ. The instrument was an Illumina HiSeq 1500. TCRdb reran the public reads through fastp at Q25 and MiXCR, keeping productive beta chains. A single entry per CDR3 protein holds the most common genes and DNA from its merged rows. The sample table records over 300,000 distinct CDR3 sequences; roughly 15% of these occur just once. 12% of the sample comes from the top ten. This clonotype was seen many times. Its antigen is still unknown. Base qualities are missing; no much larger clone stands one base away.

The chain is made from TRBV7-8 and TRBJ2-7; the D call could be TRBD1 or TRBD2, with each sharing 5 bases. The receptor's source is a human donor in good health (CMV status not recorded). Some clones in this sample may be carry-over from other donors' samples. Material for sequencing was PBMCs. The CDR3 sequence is CASSLVGGSSYEQYF. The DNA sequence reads TGTGCCAGCAGCTTAGTTGGGGGTTCATCCTACGAGCAGTACTTC.